Below, one T cell receptor (beta chain) is given with its context. The CDR3 totals 15 residues. The germline V gene has CDR1 SGHTA and CDR2 FQGNSA. Trimming cost V 1 base and J 4 bases, with 11 bases left between them. The data were obtained in a study of PD-1 blockade in mismatch repair-deficient tumors. The method was immunoSEQ multiplex PCR; TCRdb's version includes in-frame clones alone and lacks a portion of them. The data contain 15,000 or so clones, roughly 83% of them singletons. The sequence was obtained from an adult with mismatch repair-deficient cancer. The V call is TRBV7-2, the J call TRBJ2-1; no firm D call. Sequences were derived from PBMCs, sampled before pembrolizumab treatment. The CDR3 spells CASSLGTPRYNEQFF. The CDR3 DNA reads as TGTGCCAGCAGCTTAGGGACCCCCCGTTACAATGAGCAGTTCTTC. The whole variable domain, filled in from reference TRBV7-2 and TRBJ2-1, reads GAGVSQSPSNKVTEKGKDVELRCDPISGHTALYWYRQSLGQGLEFLIYFQGNSAPDKSGLPSDRFSAERTGGSVSTLTIQRTQQEDSAVYLCASSLGTPRYNEQFFGPGTRLTVL.